The present entry profiles one T cell receptor (beta chain) with its context. Its antigen is undetermined. Generated by immunoSEQ multiplex PCR, the TCRdb table keeps only in-frame clones and is missing some. The data show 98,000 or so clones, with 94% seen just once and less than 0.2% held by the top ten. Germline V gives CDR1 SGHNT, CDR2 YYREEE (reference sequence). V trimming: 0 bases; J trimming: 4 bases; junction bases outside the gene matches: 1. The CDR3 has 15 amino acids. The data originate from a study of OX40 agonist ivuxolimab in advanced cancers. Background on the study: Antecedent anti-PD-1, anti-PD-L1 or anti-CTLA-4 therapy was permissible, with about 40% having received some.

Peripheral blood came from all dose cohorts at three timepoints. The study, taken as a whole, reports: Both CD4+ and CD8+ T cell populations in blood had undergone clonal expansion by week 6 at 0.1 to 3.0 mg/kg.

The clonotype was recovered from an adult with an advanced solid tumor such as melanoma, head and neck, liver or kidney cancer. J is TRBJ1-2 and V is TRBV5-4; 12 bases are a match to TRBD1. This specimen consisted of CD4+ or CD8+ T cells sorted from blood, obtained in a trial of the OX40 agonist ivuxolimab. The chain's CDR3 is CASSLGGQGAYGYTF. The DNA for the CDR3 is TGTGCCAGCAGCTTGGGGGGACAGGGGGCCTATGGCTACACCTTC.